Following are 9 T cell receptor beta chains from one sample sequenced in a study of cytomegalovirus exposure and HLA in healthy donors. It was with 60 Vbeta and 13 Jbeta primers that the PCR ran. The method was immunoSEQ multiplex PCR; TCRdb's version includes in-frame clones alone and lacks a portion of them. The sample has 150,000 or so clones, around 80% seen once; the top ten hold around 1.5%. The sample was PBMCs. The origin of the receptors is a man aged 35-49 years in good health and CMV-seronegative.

DNA for the CDR3: TGTGCCAGCAGCTTAGCCCCAAGGACAGTAAAAGAGACCCAGTACTTC. Amino acid sequence: CASSLAPRTVKETQYF. The rearrangement links TRBV7-2 to TRBJ2-5, with a possible D match to TRBD1 (6 bases). V was shortened by 0 bases and J by 3 bases, with 14 bases between the two germline ends. The CDR3 extends over 16 amino acids. Germline V gene sequence: CDR1 SGHTA, CDR2 FQGNSA.

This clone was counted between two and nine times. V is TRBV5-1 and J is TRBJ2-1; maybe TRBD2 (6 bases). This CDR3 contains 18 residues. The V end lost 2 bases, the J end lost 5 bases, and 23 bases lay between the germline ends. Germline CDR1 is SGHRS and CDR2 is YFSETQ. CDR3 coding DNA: TGCGCCAGCAGCTTTCCGCCGAACCGGGACTTAAGAGACAATGAGCAGTTCTTC. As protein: CASSFPPNRDLRDNEQFF.

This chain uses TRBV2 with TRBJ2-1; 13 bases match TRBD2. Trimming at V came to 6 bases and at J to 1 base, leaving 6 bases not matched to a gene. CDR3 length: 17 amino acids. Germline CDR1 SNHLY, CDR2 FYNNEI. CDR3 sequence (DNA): TGTGCCAGCAGCAGACTAGCGGGAGGAGGGTCCTACAATGAGCAGTTCTTC. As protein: CASSRLAGGGSYNEQFF.

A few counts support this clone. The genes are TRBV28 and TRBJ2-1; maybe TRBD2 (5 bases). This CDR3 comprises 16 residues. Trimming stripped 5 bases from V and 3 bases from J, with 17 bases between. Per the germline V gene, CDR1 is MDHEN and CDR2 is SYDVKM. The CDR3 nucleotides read TGTGCCAGCAGTCACCCCTCGGAGGCGAACTACAATGAGCAGTTCTTC. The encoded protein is CASSHPSEANYNEQFF.

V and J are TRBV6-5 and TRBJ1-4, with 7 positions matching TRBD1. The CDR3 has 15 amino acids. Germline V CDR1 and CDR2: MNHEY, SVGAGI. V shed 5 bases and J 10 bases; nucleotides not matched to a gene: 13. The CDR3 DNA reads TGTGCCAGCAGTATTTACGGGACAGTGATCGGAAAACTGTTTTTT. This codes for CASSIYGTVIGKLFF.

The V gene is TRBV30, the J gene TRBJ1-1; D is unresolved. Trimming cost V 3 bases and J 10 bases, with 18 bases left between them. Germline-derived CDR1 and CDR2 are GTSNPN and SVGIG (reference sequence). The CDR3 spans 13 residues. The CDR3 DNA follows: TGTGCCTGGAGCGCCCCGGGTGTCTTTGGAGCTTTCTTT. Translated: CAWSAPGVFGAFF. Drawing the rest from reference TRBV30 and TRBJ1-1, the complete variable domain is SQTIHQWPATLVQPVGSPLSLECTVEGTSNPNLYWYRQAAGRGLQLLFYSVGIGQISSEVPQNLSASRPQDRQFILSSKKLLLSDSGFYLCAWSAPGVFGAFFGQGTRLTVV.

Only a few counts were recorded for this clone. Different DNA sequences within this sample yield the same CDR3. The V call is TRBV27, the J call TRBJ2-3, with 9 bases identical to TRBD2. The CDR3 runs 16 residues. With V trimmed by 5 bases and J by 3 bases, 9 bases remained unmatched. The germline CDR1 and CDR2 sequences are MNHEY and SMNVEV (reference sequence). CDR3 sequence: CASSPRLAGVTDTQYF. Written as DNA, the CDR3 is TGTGCCAGCAGTCCGCGCTTAGCGGGAGTAACAGATACGCAGTATTTT.

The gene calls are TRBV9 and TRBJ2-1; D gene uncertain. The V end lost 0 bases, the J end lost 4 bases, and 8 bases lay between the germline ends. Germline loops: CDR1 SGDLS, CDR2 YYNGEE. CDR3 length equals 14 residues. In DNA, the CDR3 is TGTGCCAGCAGCGTAGGTCAGGTTTACAATGAGCAGTTCTTC. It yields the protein CASSVGQVYNEQFF.

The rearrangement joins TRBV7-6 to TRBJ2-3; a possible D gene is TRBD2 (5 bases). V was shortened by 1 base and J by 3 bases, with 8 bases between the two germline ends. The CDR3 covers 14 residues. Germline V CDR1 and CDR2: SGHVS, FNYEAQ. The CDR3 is CASSLDPGTDTQYF. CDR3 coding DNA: TGTGCCAGCAGCTTAGACCCGGGAACAGATACGCAGTATTTT.